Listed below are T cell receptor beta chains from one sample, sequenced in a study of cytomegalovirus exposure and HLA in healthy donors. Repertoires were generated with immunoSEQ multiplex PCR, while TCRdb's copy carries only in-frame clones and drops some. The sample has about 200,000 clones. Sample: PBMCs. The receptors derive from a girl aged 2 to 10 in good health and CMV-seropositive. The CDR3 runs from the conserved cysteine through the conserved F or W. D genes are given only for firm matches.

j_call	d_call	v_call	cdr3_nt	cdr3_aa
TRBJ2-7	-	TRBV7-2	TGTGCCAGCAGCTTAAGCCAGGGGGGCTACGAGCAGTACTTC	CASSLSQGGYEQYF
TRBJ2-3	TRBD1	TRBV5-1	TGCGCCAGCAAGGGGGCCAGCTTAACAGATACGCAGTATTTT	CASKGASLTDTQYF
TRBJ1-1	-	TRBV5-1	TGCGCCAGCAGCTGGAATGGACAGTTGGGGACTGAAGCTTTCTTT	CASSWNGQLGTEAFF
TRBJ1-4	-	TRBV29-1	TGCAGCGTTGAGACGGGGAATGAAAAACTGTTTTTT	CSVETGNEKLFF
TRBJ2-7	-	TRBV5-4	TGTGCCAGCAGCTTGGAGGTCGGGTCTAATTACGAGCAGTACTTC	CASSLEVGSNYEQYF
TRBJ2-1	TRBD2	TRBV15	TGTGCCACCAGCGGTACATCTCAAGGACTAGCGATTTTCGGCGAGCAGTTCTTC	CATSGTSQGLAIFGEQFF
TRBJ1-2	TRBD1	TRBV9	TGTGCCAGCAGCGTAGGGACAGGGTGGTTTGGCTACACCTTC	CASSVGTGWFGYTF
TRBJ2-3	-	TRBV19	TGTGCCAGTAGTATGACTAGATTCACAGATACGCAGTATTTT	CASSMTRFTDTQYF
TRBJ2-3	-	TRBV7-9	TGTGCCAGCAGCTTTGACGGGGTGACAGATACGCAGTATTTT	CASSFDGVTDTQYF
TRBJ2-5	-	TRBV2	TGTGCCAGCGGCAGGCAAGAGACCCAGTACTTC	CASGRQETQYF
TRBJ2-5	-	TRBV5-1	TGCGCCAGCAGCTTGAGTCAGGGTCAAGAGACCCAGTACTTC	CASSLSQGQETQYF
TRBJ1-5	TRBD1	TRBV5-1	TGCGCCATTCCGGACAGGGCCTATCAGCCCCAGCATTTT	CAIPDRAYQPQHF
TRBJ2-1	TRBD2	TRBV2	TGTGCCAGCAGTGAGCTCCTAGCGGCCGAGCAGTTCTTC	CASSELLAAEQFF
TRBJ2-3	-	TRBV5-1	TGCGCCAGCAGCTTGGCGACAGATACGCAGTATTTT	CASSLATDTQYF
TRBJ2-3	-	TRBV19	TGTGCCAGTAGTATAGGAGTTGGTACCACAGATACGCAGTATTTT	CASSIGVGTTDTQYF
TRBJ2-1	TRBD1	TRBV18	TGTGCCAGCTCACCGGACAGGGCAGGCCATGGCGAGCAGTTCTTC	CASSPDRAGHGEQFF
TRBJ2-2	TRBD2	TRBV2	TGTGCCAGCAGCCAGATGACTAGCGGGTCCGCCGGGGAGCTGTTTTTT	CASSQMTSGSAGELFF
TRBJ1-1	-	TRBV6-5	TGTGCCAGCAGTGGGAGGTGGCAGGGGAACACTGAAGCTTTCTTT	CASSGRWQGNTEAFF